The 10 T cell receptor beta chains reported below all come from one sample, sequenced in a study of blood T cell repertoires in COVID-19. The assay was immunoSEQ multiplex PCR, and TCRdb's table has in-frame clones only and misses some. In the table there are about 270,000 clones, around 89% of which are singletons. The material sequenced was PBMCs or T cells enriched from blood (not recorded which). The receptors were gathered from a woman aged 25 to 39 with acute COVID-19.

The V gene is TRBV5-5, the J gene TRBJ1-2; D gene ambiguous. Germline assignment: CDR1 SGHKS and CDR2 YYEKEE (reference sequence). CDR3 length equals 13 residues. V was pared by 6 bases and J by 0 bases, with 9 bases between. The CDR3 region is CASTIEANYGYTF. CDR3 nucleotide sequence: TGTGCCAGCACCATAGAGGCTAACTATGGCTACACCTTC.

V usage is TRBV27 and J usage is TRBJ1-1, with a possible D match to TRBD1 (5 bases). Germline CDR1 reads MNHEY; CDR2 reads SMNVEV (reference sequence). CDR3 size: 16 residues. V was pared by 1 base and J by 0 bases, with 12 bases between. The DNA for the CDR3 is TGTGCCAGCAGTTTATGGGGAGGGGCCTTGAACACTGAAGCTTTCTTT. Translating gives CASSLWGGALNTEAFF.

This clone was detected only once. The V call is TRBV18, the J call TRBJ2-1; D gene ambiguous. Between the trimmed V and J ends, which lost 3 bases and 5 bases, there was a span of 11 bases. The CDR3 spans 14 residues. Germline CDR1 reads KGHSH; CDR2 reads LQKENI. CDR3: CASSPAFPNNEQFF. The CDR3, as DNA: TGTGCCAGCTCACCGGCATTTCCCAACAATGAGCAGTTCTTC. Filled out from reference TRBV18 and TRBJ2-1, the complete variable domain reads NAGVMQNPRHLVRRRGQEARLRCSPMKGHSHVYWYRQLPEEGLKFMVYLQKENIIDESGMPKERFSAEFPKEGPSILRIQQVVRGDSAAYFCASSPAFPNNEQFFGPGTRLTVL.

This clone was detected once. The CDR3 loop is CASSQYSYEQYF. The CDR3 region has the DNA TGTGCCAGCAGCCAATACAGCTACGAGCAGTACTTC. The rearrangement joins TRBV14 to TRBJ2-7; D not resolved. Germline V gene lookup returns CDR1 SGHDN and CDR2 FVKESK. Trimming shortened V by 2 bases and J by 3 bases, and 5 bases separated the two germline ends. The CDR3 extends over 12 amino acids.

This clone has only one observation. The gene calls are TRBV27 and TRBJ1-1, with 8 nucleotides matching TRBD1. Per the germline V gene, CDR1 is MNHEY and CDR2 is SMNVEV (reference sequence). This CDR3 comprises 15 residues. V trimming: 5 bases; J trimming: 6 bases; junction bases outside the gene matches: 11. CDR3 in amino acids: CASSPTTGESAEAFF. DNA of the CDR3: TGTGCCAGCAGTCCGACGACAGGGGAGTCTGCTGAAGCTTTCTTT.

The chain has TRBV28 and TRBJ2-7; D may be TRBD2 (6 bases). The CDR3 runs 13 residues. V lost 6 bases and J lost 2, with 11 bases in between. CDR1 is MDHEN, CDR2 SYDVKM, per germline. For the CDR3, the DNA is TGTGCCAGCAGGCGGGACGTCCCCTACGAGCAGTACTTC. It translates to CASRRDVPYEQYF. Variable domain in full (rest from reference TRBV28 and TRBJ2-7): DVKVTQSSRYLVKRTGEKVFLECVQDMDHENMFWYRQDPGLGLRLIYFSYDVKMKEKGDIPEGYSVSREKKERFSLILESASTNQTSMYLCASRRDVPYEQYFGPGTRLTVT.

V gene TRBV29-1 combines with J gene TRBJ2-2; TRBD1 agrees at 9 bases. Unmatched junction bases numbered 6, after V lost 7 bases and J lost 3 bases. Germline lookup yields CDR1 SQVTM and CDR2 ANQGSEA. The CDR3 length is 14 residues. The CDR3 sequence is CSGRGQGDTGELFF. DNA of the CDR3: TGCAGCGGGAGGGGACAGGGTGACACCGGGGAGCTGTTTTTT.

This clone was picked up one time. The V call is TRBV3-1 (or the pseudogene TRBV3-2), the J call TRBJ1-2, with 7 bases fitting TRBD1. The V gene end was trimmed by 3 bases and the J gene end by 8 bases; junction bases not matched to a gene: 12. Germline V gene data show CDR1 as LGHDT and CDR2 as YNNKEL (reference sequence). The CDR3 sequence is 15 residues long. CDR3 loop: CASSQSGTAISGYTF. CDR3 bases: TGTGCCAGCAGCCAGTCCGGGACAGCGATTTCGGGCTACACCTTC.

The chain couples TRBV10-3 to TRBJ1-1; D call uncertain. Trimming took off 2 bases at V and 5 bases at J, with 12 bases between the two ends. CDR3 size: 14 residues. Germline values: CDR1 ENHRY, CDR2 SYGVKD. The CDR3 loop reads CAISEEREATEAFF. DNA for the CDR3: TGTGCCATCAGTGAGGAGAGGGAGGCTACTGAAGCTTTCTTT.

V gene TRBV7-3 combines with J gene TRBJ2-1; D is perhaps TRBD2 (5 bases). Trimming took 2 bases from V and 0 from J, leaving 17 bases between them. Germline V gene sequence: CDR1 SGHTA, CDR2 FQGTGA. The CDR3 spans 18 residues. DNA of the CDR3: TGTGCCAGCAGCTTAGCCGGAGAATGGGAGAGCTCCTACAATGAGCAGTTCTTC. Translation gives CASSLAGEWESSYNEQFF.